Below are 16 T cell receptor beta chains sequenced from a single sample in a study of shared clonotypes between healthy human individuals. The method was immunoSEQ multiplex PCR; TCRdb's version includes in-frame clones alone and lacks a portion of them. The sample lists hundreds of thousands of clones, approximately 96% occurring once. CD45RO-negative, CCR7-positively selected cells formed the naive CD8 fraction, excluding terminally differentiated effector memory CD45RA+ cells. Sequences were obtained from naive CD8+ T cells sorted from blood. The receptors were gathered from a woman aged 25 to 39 in good health.

This chain links TRBV27 with TRBJ2-7; no reliable D call. The V and J ends lost 3 bases and 5 bases respectively, with 5 bases between them. Germline V gene sequence: CDR1 MNHEY, CDR2 SMNVEV (reference sequence). The CDR3 loop spans 11 amino acids. The CDR3 DNA reads as TGTGCCAGCAGTTTCACCCACGAGCAGTACTTC. It codes for CASSFTHEQYF.

V usage is TRBV6-5 and J usage is TRBJ2-1, with unresolved D. The germline gives CDR1 MNHEY, CDR2 SVGAGI. The V gene lost 7 bases and the J gene lost 0 bases, with 7 bases spanning the gap. The CDR3 covers 13 residues. CDR3 nucleotide sequence: TGTGCCAGCACAGACCTCTCCTACAATGAGCAGTTCTTC. Translation gives CASTDLSYNEQFF.

The chain recombines TRBV6-5 with TRBJ1-1; the D gene is possibly TRBD1 (5 bases). The germline V and J ends were trimmed by 0 bases and 5 bases, with 10 bases remaining between them. Per germline, CDR1 MNHEY and CDR2 SVGAGI. The CDR3 consists of 14 residues. The CDR3 DNA reads TGTGCCAGCAGTTACTCAGGGGATTCGACTGAAGCTTTCTTT. Translating it yields CASSYSGDSTEAFF.

This chain connects TRBV2 to TRBJ2-7; 7 bases match TRBD1. Germline CDR1 is SNHLY and CDR2 is FYNNEI. The V gene end was trimmed by 6 bases and the J gene end by 9 bases; junction bases not matched to a gene: 14. The length of the CDR3 is 14 residues. The CDR3 region is CASSTGTDIRGQYF. The CDR3 DNA follows: TGTGCCAGCAGCACCGGGACAGATATACGAGGGCAGTACTTC.

The CDR3 DNA is TGTGCCAGCAGTTTATTTTCGGGGGTGAGGGAGACCCAGTACTTC. Protein product: CASSLFSGVRETQYF. The chain uses TRBV27 and TRBJ2-5; the D gene is possibly TRBD2 (6 bases). The ends were cut back, 1 base at V and 5 bases at J, with 14 bases in the middle. There are 15 residues in the CDR3. Germline V gene sequence: CDR1 MNHEY, CDR2 SMNVEV (reference sequence).

The V and J genes are TRBV11-2 and TRBJ2-7; 9 nucleotides match TRBD1. The V gene end was trimmed by 1 base and the J gene end by 9 bases; junction bases not matched to a gene: 1. The CDR3 runs to 12 residues. The germline V gene encodes CDR1 SGHAT and CDR2 FQNNGV. DNA of the CDR3: TGTGCCAGCAGCTTAGGGGGACAGGGGCAGTACTTC. As protein: CASSLGGQGQYF.

J is TRBJ2-2 and V is TRBV10-2; D remains ambiguous. V lost 3 bases and J lost 4, with 6 bases in between. The CDR3 contains 13 residues. The germline CDR1 and CDR2 sequences are WSHSY and SAAADI. As DNA, the CDR3 is TGCGCCAGCAGTGACCTCAGCACCGGGGAGCTGTTTTTT. Translating it yields CASSDLSTGELFF.

This chain joins TRBV7-9 and TRBJ2-7, with 8 bases identical to TRBD1. Unmatched junction bases numbered 7, after V lost 5 bases and J lost 7 bases. Germline assignment: CDR1 SEHNR and CDR2 FQNEAQ (reference sequence). The CDR3 contains 13 residues. CDR3 sequence reads: CASSPDRVLEQYF. Here the CDR3 DNA reads TGTGCCAGCAGCCCGGACAGGGTCCTAGAGCAGTACTTC.

The table lists this clone with a count of one. This chain joins TRBV29-1 and TRBJ2-3; the match to TRBD2 covers 11 bases. Trimming at V came to 6 bases and at J to 6 bases, leaving 17 bases not matched to a gene. CDR3 size: 17 residues. In germline, CDR1 is SQVTM, CDR2 ANQGSEA. The CDR3 loop is CSVPPQGLAVGSDTQYF. Here the CDR3 DNA reads TGCAGCGTCCCGCCTCAGGGACTAGCGGTAGGGTCGGATACGCAGTATTTT.

The chain recombines TRBV27 with TRBJ2-1, with 8 bases identical to TRBD2. In germline, CDR1 is MNHEY, CDR2 SMNVEV (reference sequence). V lost 2 bases to trimming and J lost 6 bases; unmatched junction nucleotides: 3. The CDR3 length is 14 residues. CDR3 coding DNA: TGTGCCAGCAGTTTACCGGGAGGGATCAATGAGCAGTTCTTC. This sequence encodes CASSLPGGINEQFF.

The CDR3 DNA follows: TGCAGCGTTGAAGATCTAGGGGGGTACACTGAAGCTTTCTTT. Protein product: CSVEDLGGYTEAFF. The chain combines TRBV29-1 with TRBJ1-1, with TRBD1 as a possible D gene (6 bases). V shed 0 bases and J shed 3 bases, with 11 bases lying between them. Germline assignment: CDR1 SQVTM and CDR2 ANQGSEA. The CDR3 extends over 14 amino acids.

V and J are TRBV11-2 and TRBJ2-3; the D gene is possibly TRBD2 (6 bases). V was cut by 0 bases and J by 4 bases, with 14 bases left in between. Germline V gene data show CDR1 as SGHAT and CDR2 as FQNNGV. CDR3 length: 16 residues. The CDR3 DNA is TGTGCCAGCAGCTTAGATCTGGGGGGTCCCCCAGATACGCAGTATTTT. Translated, it gives CASSLDLGGPPDTQYF.

V and J are TRBV2 and TRBJ1-4, with TRBD1 matching over 8 bases. This CDR3 has 15 amino acids. Trimming cost V 6 bases and J 3 bases; bases outside gene matches: 6. Per germline, CDR1 SNHLY and CDR2 FYNNEI. The CDR3 DNA reads as TGTGCCAGCAGCCTACCGGGACAGGCTAATGAAAAACTGTTTTTT. Its protein product is CASSLPGQANEKLFF. Drawing the rest from reference TRBV2 and TRBJ1-4, the complete variable domain is EPEVTQTPSHQVTQMGQEVILRCVPISNHLYFYWYRQILGQKVEFLVSFYNNEISEKSEIFDDQFSVERPDGSNFTLKIRSTKLEDSAMYFCASSLPGQANEKLFFGSGTQLSVL.

The V call is TRBV11-3, the J call TRBJ2-3; TRBD2 agrees at 10 bases. The CDR3 loop spans 16 amino acids. Trimming removed 1 base from V and 2 bases from J; junction bases left unmatched: 3. Per the germline V gene, CDR1 is SGHNT and CDR2 is YENEEA. In DNA, the CDR3 is TGTGCCAGCAGCTTAGTAGCGGGAGGCATCACAGATACGCAGTATTTT. It yields the protein CASSLVAGGITDTQYF. The complete variable domain, with remaining parts taken from reference TRBV11-3 and TRBJ2-3, reads EAGVVQSPRYKIIEKKQPVAFWCNPISGHNTLYWYLQNLGQGPELLIRYENEEAVDDSQLPKDRFSAERLKGVDSTLKIQPAELGDSAVYLCASSLVAGGITDTQYFGPGTRLTVL.

V and J are TRBV11-2 and TRBJ2-2, with 10 bases fitting TRBD2. This CDR3 is built from 15 residues. J gave up 8 bases and V 1 base, and 4 bases lay outside the gene matches. Per the germline V gene, CDR1 is SGHAT and CDR2 is FQNNGV. Here the CDR3 reads CASSLVPSGSGELFF. The CDR3 region has the DNA TGTGCCAGCAGCTTAGTACCTAGCGGGAGTGGGGAGCTGTTTTTT.

The chain recombines TRBV10-1 with TRBJ1-2; TRBD1 aligns across 7 bases. The V segment lost 3 bases and the J segment 8 bases; nucleotides outside the gene matches: 6. CDR3 size: 13 residues. Per the germline V gene, CDR1 is WNHNN and CDR2 is SYGVQD (reference sequence). CDR3 in DNA: TGCGCCAGCAGTGATGGTACAGGGGAAGGCTACACCTTC. Protein sequence: CASSDGTGEGYTF.